This T cell receptor beta chain stems from a study of CD8 T cells in ankylosing spondylitis. General observations from the study: Within matched ankylosing spondylitis synovial fluid, disease-linked clones were reportedly significantly enriched. What appeared characteristic of ankylosing spondylitis blood was a TCR beta motif of eight highly homologous variants.

TCRdb re-called the 5' RACE reads with MiXCR, one entry per CDR3 protein. This table holds 250,000 to 400,000 distinct CDR3 sequences, roughly 12% found once. J was trimmed by 4 bases and V by 8 bases; bases with no gene match: 12. This CDR3 comprises 16 residues. For this clonotype: What it binds is not known.

This sequence joins TRBV12-3 or TRBV12-4 and TRBJ2-1; TRBD1 agrees at 9 bases. This clonotype was obtained from a female donor with ankylosing spondylitis or in good health (not recorded which). Sample: blood, either unsorted or a sorted T cell fraction (not recorded which). The CDR3 sequence is CASDSGTGMNYNEQFF. The CDR3 DNA sequence: TGTGCCAGCGACTCCGGGACAGGGATGAATTACAATGAGCAGTTCTTC.